The clone carrying this T cell receptor (beta chain) was detected many times. Its specificity is not known. The data were taken from a study of molecular identifiers for immune sequencing clone quantification. Isolation of naive CD8 T cells was achieved by sorting on a CD8+CD4-CCR7+CD45RA+ phenotype. Study-wide findings and caveats: Jurkat TCR RNA that was spiked in from one cell was reportedly detectable among one million naive cells.

TCRdb processed the PCR reads anew with MiXCR; each CDR3 protein has one entry. The sample records approximately 320,000 distinct CDR3 sequences, roughly 23% being singletons. Germline lookup yields CDR1 SQVTM and CDR2 ANQGSEA. This CDR3 spans 16 amino acids. Losses at the gene ends were 5 bases for V and 3 bases for J; bases not matched to a gene: 13. This clonotype was obtained from a human donor in good health. Some libraries in this study had Jurkat cell RNA spiked in. V and J are TRBV29-1 and TRBJ2-7; 10 bases are a match to TRBD1. The sample comprised naive CD8+ T cells from blood, with Jurkat cell RNA spiked in. Subset of the sample: FACS-sorted CD8+CD4-CCR7+CD45RA+ naive T cells. The CDR3 region has the DNA TGCAGCGTTCGGACCCGGGGACAGGGGATTTTCTACGAGCAGTACTTC. Encoded protein: CSVRTRGQGIFYEQYF.